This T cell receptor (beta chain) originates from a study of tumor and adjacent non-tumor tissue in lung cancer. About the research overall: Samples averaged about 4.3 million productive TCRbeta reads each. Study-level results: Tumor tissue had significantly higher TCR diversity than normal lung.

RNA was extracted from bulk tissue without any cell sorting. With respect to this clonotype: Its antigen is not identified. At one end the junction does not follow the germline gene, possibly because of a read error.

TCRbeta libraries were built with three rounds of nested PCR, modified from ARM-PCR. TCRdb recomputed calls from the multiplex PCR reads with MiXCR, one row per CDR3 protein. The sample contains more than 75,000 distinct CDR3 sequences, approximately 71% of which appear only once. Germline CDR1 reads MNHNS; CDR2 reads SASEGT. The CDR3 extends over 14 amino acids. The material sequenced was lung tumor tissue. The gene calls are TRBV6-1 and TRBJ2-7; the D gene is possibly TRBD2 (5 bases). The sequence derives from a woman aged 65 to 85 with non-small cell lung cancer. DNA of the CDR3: TGTACCAGCAGTGAGGGTAGCGCTTCCTACGAGCAGTACTTC. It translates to CTSSEGSASYEQYF.